These 23 T cell receptor beta chains came from one sample sequenced in a study of glioma-infiltrating T cells. Using RNA template, CDR3s of TCR alpha and beta were amplified with iRepertoire arm-PCR. One entry per CDR3 protein results from TCRdb running MiXCR on the multiplex PCR reads. Among around 90,000 distinct CDR3 sequences listed, approximately 40% were seen once. Sequencing was carried out using glioma tissue, nonneoplastic brain tissue, or PBMCs (not recorded which). These TCRs come from a human donor with low-grade glioma or glioblastoma, undergoing nonglioma brain surgery, or in good health (not recorded which).

Worth noting for this clonotype: Compared with germline, one end of the junction differs, possibly owing to a read error. As DNA, the CDR3 is TGTGCTAGCAGTTTCACAGGGGACGGCTATGGCTACACCTTC. Its protein product is CASSFTGDGYGYTF. The chain uses TRBV28 and TRBJ1-2, with TRBD1 identical over 7 bases. In germline, CDR1 is MDHEN, CDR2 SYDVKM. This CDR3 is 14 amino acids long.

This clonotype was observed once. This may stem from a read error, because a much larger clone lies one nucleotide away. Here the CDR3 omits its conserved ending phenylalanine or tryptophan, so a read error is the likely source. The chain uses TRBV28 and TRBJ2-5; D possibly matches TRBD1 or TRBD2 (6 bases each). Trimming removed 7 bases from V and 9 bases from J, with 12 bases in between. The CDR3 covers 11 residues. CDR1 and CDR2 (germline): MDHEN, SYDVKM. CDR3 bases: TGTGCCAGCACCCAGGAGGGGGCCCAGTACTTA. It specifies CASTQEGAQYL.

The chain recombines TRBV19 with TRBJ2-7; D might be TRBD1 (6 bases). Germline V lookup: CDR1 LNHDA, CDR2 SQIVND (reference sequence). This CDR3 is built from 18 residues. V was pared by 5 bases and J by 7 bases, with 30 bases between. CDR3 nucleotide sequence: TGTGCCAGTAGTCTACGTTTTCCGGGACAAGTCGCCTCCGATGAGCAGTACTTC. This codes for CASSLRFPGQVASDEQYF.

This clonotype was recorded at least ten times. J is TRBJ1-6 and V is TRBV7-2, with TRBD1 identical over 9 bases. CDR1 and CDR2 (germline): SGHTA, FQGNSA. V trimming: 5 bases; J trimming: 5 bases; junction bases outside the gene matches: 4. CDR3 size: 15 residues. In DNA, the CDR3 is TGTGCCAGCAGCCAACGACAGGGGGATAATTCACCCCTCCACTTT. The encoded protein is CASSQRQGDNSPLHF.

This clonotype was picked up many times. The V call is TRBV20-1, the J call TRBJ2-5, with 11 bases that match TRBD1. The CDR3 spans 15 residues. J gave up 4 bases and V 2 bases, and 6 bases lay outside the gene matches. Germline CDR1 DFQATT, CDR2 SNEGSKA (reference sequence). The CDR3 coding sequence is TGCAGTGCTAGAACCCCGGGACAGGGGGGAGAGACCCAGTACTTC. Translated: CSARTPGQGGETQYF.

This clonotype was observed many times. V is TRBV6-1 and J is TRBJ2-1, with 7 bases fitting TRBD2. Germline trimming cut 3 bases from V and 5 bases from J; bases unmatched to any gene: 13. The CDR3 is made up of 17 amino acids. Germline CDR1 and CDR2: MNHNS and SASEGT. The CDR3 spells CASSDLMAAGVNNEQFF. The CDR3 region has the DNA TGTGCCAGCAGTGACTTGATGGCGGCGGGGGTAAACAATGAGCAGTTCTTC.

This clonotype was seen once. Given a much more abundant clone one base away, this may be a read error. The genes are TRBV4-1 and TRBJ2-7; tentative D call: TRBD2 (5 bases). Per the germline V gene, CDR1 is MGHRA and CDR2 is YSYEKL. Deletions cut 0 bases from V and 1 base from J, with 7 bases between. The length of the CDR3 is 14 residues. Here the CDR3 DNA reads TGCGCCAGCAGCCAAGAGGGAGTATCCTACGAGCAGTACTTC. Translating it yields CASSQEGVSYEQYF.

Comment on this clonotype: The DNA is omitted, as the CDR3 cannot be located on it reliably, and the CDR3 follows TCRdb's listing. The chain employs TRBV7-2 and TRBJ2-7; the DNA was not compared with TRBD1, the D call given in the table. The CDR3 sequence runs 18 residues, both termini included. Germline CDR1 SGHTA, CDR2 FQGNSA. The CDR3 protein is CASSFYICSAKTGSEQYF.

This sequence joins TRBV3-1 and TRBJ2-7; the D gene is possibly TRBD1 (7 bases). Germline V gene lookup returns CDR1 LGHDT and CDR2 YNNKEL (reference sequence). The CDR3 is 14 amino acids. The CDR3: CVSRGTAEGYEQYF. The DNA for the CDR3 is TGTGTGAGCAGGGGGACGGCGGAGGGCTACGAGCAGTACTTC.

This clonotype was recorded a few times. The J gene is TRBJ1-1, the V gene TRBV18; D is ambiguous. V lost 3 bases, J lost 5 bases, and 19 bases lay in between. In germline, CDR1 is KGHSH, CDR2 LQKENI. The CDR3 extends over 16 amino acids. CDR3 sequence: CASSPPVTGGRTEAFF. CDR3 sequence (DNA): TGTGCCAGCTCACCCCCGGTGACGGGAGGGAGGACTGAAGCTTTCTTT.

This clonotype was counted only a few times. The V call is TRBV30, the J call TRBJ2-2; 10 nucleotides align to TRBD1. The CDR3 totals 14 residues. The V segment lost 7 bases and the J segment 5 bases; nucleotides outside the gene matches: 7. CDR1 GTSNPN and CDR2 SVGIG come from the germline V gene (reference sequence). CDR3 in DNA: TGTGCCTCCGCGACAGGGGGCAGGACCGGGGAGCTGTTTTTT. Its translation is CASATGGRTGELFF.

This clonotype was recorded many times. This rearrangement joins TRBV19 to TRBJ2-1, with 7 bases identical to TRBD1. The V gene's germline CDR1 is LNHDA and CDR2 SQIVND (reference sequence). The CDR3 extends over 13 amino acids. J gave up 9 bases and V 6 bases, and 8 bases lay outside the gene matches. The CDR3 loop is CASRRDRAGEQFF. The CDR3, as DNA: TGTGCCAGTAGACGCGACAGGGCAGGTGAGCAGTTCTTC.

About this clonotype itself: An end of the junction differs from the germline gene, which may be a read error. This rearrangement joins TRBV20-1 to TRBJ2-3, with D perhaps being TRBD1 or TRBD2 (5 bases each). Germline V gene lookup returns CDR1 DFQATT and CDR2 SNEGSKA (reference sequence). The CDR3 extends over 14 amino acids. The CDR3 loop reads CSDRESADTDTQYF. The CDR3, as DNA: TGCAGTGATAGGGAGTCAGCGGACACAGATACGCAGTACTTT.

As to this clonotype: Just one base apart from a much larger clone, this may be a read error. The chain links TRBV6-5 to TRBJ2-5, with D perhaps TRBD1 (6 bases). The CDR3 loop spans 14 amino acids. Germline CDR1 MNHEY, CDR2 SVGAGI. The CDR3 DNA is TGTGCCATCAGTTCTGGACAGATTCAAGATACCCAGTACTTC. This gives the protein CAISSGQIQDTQYF.

This clonotype appeared many times. The gene calls are TRBV7-9 and TRBJ2-5; D may be TRBD1 or TRBD2 (6 bases each). V was cut by 6 bases and J by 5 bases, with 10 bases left in between. The CDR3 spans 12 residues. Germline loops: CDR1 SEHNR, CDR2 FQNEAQ (reference sequence). CDR3 bases: TGTGCCAGCAGGGAAGGGGGGGAGACCCAGTACTTC. Its translation: CASREGGETQYF.

This clonotype was observed at least ten times. The chain has TRBV2 and TRBJ1-1; 9 bases agree with TRBD1. The J segment lost 1 base and the V segment lost 6 bases, leaving 3 bases of the junction unmatched. The CDR3 spans 14 residues. Germline CDR1 and CDR2: SNHLY and FYNNEI. The CDR3 here is CASSEDRGNTEAFF. CDR3 DNA sequence: TGTGCCAGCAGCGAGGACAGGGGGAACACTGAAGCTTTCTTT.

This clonotype was seen many times. V and J are TRBV7-8 and TRBJ2-3; 12 nucleotides align to TRBD1. The CDR3 length is 18 residues. Germline assignment: CDR1 SGHVS and CDR2 FQNEAQ. Trimming at V came to 2 bases and at J to 1 base, leaving 7 bases not matched to a gene. This CDR3 is CASSLFGTGGAGTDTQYF. In DNA form, the CDR3 reads TGTGCCAGCAGCTTATTCGGGACAGGGGGCGCAGGCACAGATACGCAGTATTTT.

With respect to this clonotype: Given a much more abundant clone one base away, this may be a read error. The chain uses TRBV5-1 and TRBJ1-3; tentative D call: TRBD1 (5 bases). Germline V gene lookup returns CDR1 SGHRS and CDR2 YFSETQ. This CDR3 spans 17 amino acids. The chain's CDR3 is CASSTSGPSHSGNTTYF. CDR3 DNA sequence: TGCGCCAGCAGCACCTCGGGACCGAGCCACTCTGGAAACACCACATATTTT.

This clonotype was recorded at least ten times. V gene TRBV3-1 combines with J gene TRBJ2-1, with TRBD2 as a possible D gene (5 bases). The CDR3 runs 14 residues. The germline V gene encodes CDR1 LGHDT and CDR2 YNNKEL (reference sequence). V was clipped by 3 bases and J by 4 bases, with 10 bases between them. The CDR3 nucleotides are TGTGCCAGCAGCCATGGAACGGGGTACAATGAGCAGTTCTTC. Its protein product is CASSHGTGYNEQFF.

This clonotype was observed many times. The chain's CDR3 is CATSDYDRGGYTF. The CDR3 DNA sequence: TGTGCCACCAGTGATTACGACAGGGGCGGCTACACCTTC. The chain recombines TRBV24-1 with TRBJ1-2; 8 nucleotides align to TRBD1. The germline V gene encodes CDR1 KGHDR and CDR2 SFDVKD. This CDR3 is built from 13 residues. After removal of 2 bases from V and 8 bases from J, the junction contained 3 bases not matched to a gene.

This clonotype has at least ten counts. The J gene is TRBJ1-2, the V gene TRBV4-2, with 7 bases fitting TRBD1. V trimming: 0 bases; J trimming: 2 bases; junction bases outside the gene matches: 9. Germline CDR1 is LGHNA and CDR2 is YNFKEQ. CDR3 length: 17 residues. CDR3 amino acids: CASSQDVAGGANYGYTF. The DNA of the CDR3 is TGTGCCAGCAGCCAAGATGTGGCAGGGGGAGCAAACTATGGCTACACCTTC.

The CDR3 region has the DNA TGTGCCAGCGGGAGGGGGCGAAGGGAGACCCAGTACTTC. Translating it yields CASGRGRRETQYF. The rearrangement joins TRBV27 to TRBJ2-5; either TRBD1 or TRBD2 may fit D (7 bases each). Per germline, CDR1 MNHEY and CDR2 SMNVEV (reference sequence). The CDR3 has 13 residues. V was cut by 8 bases and J by 5 bases, with 15 bases left in between.

This clonotype was seen repeatedly, ten times or more. The CDR3 loop reads CSVVRAINTEAFF. The CDR3 nucleotides are TGCAGCGTTGTGAGGGCCATTAACACTGAAGCTTTCTTT. J is TRBJ1-1 and V is TRBV29-1, with D unclear. The length of the CDR3 is 13 residues. Trimming shortened V by 4 bases and J by 2 bases, and 11 bases separated the two germline ends. Germline-derived CDR1 and CDR2 are SQVTM and ANQGSEA.